At least ten counts were recorded for the clone carrying this T cell receptor (beta chain). Its target is not known. This sample was taken from a study of a mutant IDH1 vaccine in newly diagnosed glioma. Time point: week 47, end of study. Alongside topical imiquimod, each dose of vaccine comprised 300 ug of mutant IDH1 20-mer peptide. Each astrocytoma in the donors was new, WHO grade 3 or 4, IDH1-mutant and ATRX-lost. Findings and caveats of the study: Vaccine-induced immune responses were detected in 93.3% of patients.

Looked up from germline, CDR1 is MRHNA and CDR2 is SNTAGT. The CDR3 has 14 residues. The V end was cut by 4 bases, the J end by 0 bases, with 7 bases between. Measured with immunoSEQ multiplex PCR; TCRdb has only the in-frame clones, and not every one. The sample comprises approximately 50,000 clones, 60% to 85% of which are singletons, and around 4.7% rests with the top ten. This sequence joins TRBV6-4 and TRBJ1-5; D unresolved. The sample here was PBMCs, taken from a glioma patient whose treatment included an IDH1 peptide vaccine. The clonotype originates from a woman between 35 and 50 years old with glioma. Some clones in this sample may be carry-over from other donors' samples. The CDR3 region is CASSADYSNQPQHF. In nucleotides, the CDR3 is TGTGCCAGCAGTGCAGATTATAGCAATCAGCCCCAGCATTTT.